This TCR beta chain was documented in a study of blood T cell repertoires in COVID-19. Overall study context: There were acute and convalescent COVID-19 samples, and they came from the United States, Italy and Spain.

Sequenced by immunoSEQ multiplex PCR; TCRdb stores in-frame clones only, minus some. This sample has over 250,000 clones, with 87% found just once. In this sample, this clone turned up once. Because the CDR3's place on the DNA is in doubt, the DNA is left out and the CDR3 is given as listed by TCRdb. The CDR3 is 14 residues long, ends included. CDR1 and CDR2 (germline): MNHEY, SVGAGI. The sequenced sample consisted of PBMCs or T cells enriched from blood (not recorded which). This receptor was taken from a woman aged 18-30 years who had recovered from COVID-19. V and J are TRBV6-5 and TRBJ2-2; TRBD1 is taken as the D call from the table, unchecked against the DNA. The CDR3 protein is CASGQGRAPGSCFF.